This T cell receptor beta chain was obtained from a study of shared clonotypes between healthy human individuals. TCRdb's table, derived via immunoSEQ multiplex PCR, lists solely in-frame clones and lacks some. The sample consists of about 380,000 clones, roughly 96% of them appearing once. The CDR3 loop spans 14 amino acids. V gave up 0 bases and J gave up 5 bases, with 8 bases separating them. Germline V gene lookup returns CDR1 SGDLS and CDR2 YYNGEE. In the case of this clone: The antigen is undetermined.

General study findings and limits: Measured sharing among donors was expected to vary with sequencing depth.

Material for sequencing was memory CD8+ T cells sorted from blood. Subset described: CD45RO+ cells pooled with CCR7-negative TemRA cells. The receptor was isolated from a man aged 25 to 40 in good health. V usage is TRBV9 and J usage is TRBJ2-2; D not certain. The CDR3 bases are TGTGCCAGCAGCGTAGCTGGCAGGACCGGGGAGCTGTTTTTT. Translation: CASSVAGRTGELFF.